These 14 T cell receptor beta chains came from one sample sequenced in a study of blood T cell repertoires in COVID-19. Sequenced by immunoSEQ multiplex PCR; TCRdb stores in-frame clones only, minus some. The sample lists roughly 92,000 clones; 80% to 90% were seen once. Input material: peripheral blood. Receptors originate from a human donor with acute or convalescent COVID-19. The donor label of this sample is uncertain.

The chain joins TRBV2 to TRBJ2-5, with 7 nucleotides matching TRBD1. The CDR3 extends over 14 amino acids. V lost 6 bases and J lost 7; bases outside the gene matches: 11. CDR1 and CDR2 from the germline V gene are SNHLY and FYNNEI. CDR3 loop: CASRLTGNLSTQYF. In DNA, the CDR3 is TGTGCCAGCAGGCTGACAGGGAATTTATCGACCCAGTACTTC.

The chain employs TRBV28 and TRBJ1-6; D gene unclear. The V gene lost 5 bases and the J gene lost 10 bases, with 21 bases spanning the gap. Per germline, CDR1 MDHEN and CDR2 SYDVKM. The CDR3 is made up of 16 amino acids. In DNA, the CDR3 is TGTGCCAGCAGTACCGGGTCGGCGGGAGTGTACTCACCCCTCCACTTT. Translating it yields CASSTGSAGVYSPLHF.

The gene calls are TRBV7-8 and TRBJ2-5; D is possibly TRBD1 (6 bases). Germline-derived CDR1 and CDR2 are SGHVS and FQNEAQ. The ends were cut back, 5 bases at V and 4 bases at J, with 20 bases in the middle. This CDR3 has 16 amino acids. The CDR3 here is CASSTYRDTDGETQYF. The CDR3 DNA reads as TGTGCCAGCAGCACTTACCGGGACACCGATGGAGAGACCCAGTACTTC.

This clone has only one observation. This chain links TRBV5-6 with TRBJ1-2; D gene ambiguous. The CDR3 has 14 amino acids. The germline V and J ends were trimmed by 0 bases and 4 bases, with 10 bases remaining between them. Germline values: CDR1 SGHDT, CDR2 YYEEEE. The CDR3 region has the DNA TGTGCCAGCAGCTTGGTTGGCGGGTCCTATGGCTACACCTTC. Its translation: CASSLVGGSYGYTF.

This clone was detected only once. The chain uses TRBV11-1 and TRBJ2-3; D may be TRBD2 (5 bases). Trimming removed 0 bases from V and 3 bases from J, with 7 bases in between. Germline loops: CDR1 SGHAT, CDR2 FQDESV (reference sequence). The CDR3 sequence is 14 residues long. The CDR3 reads CASSLARGTDTQYF. The CDR3 DNA reads as TGTGCCAGCAGCTTAGCCCGGGGTACAGATACGCAGTATTTT.

This clone was seen only once. Here the CDR3 reads CASSLPGTGGQGYTF. In DNA, the CDR3 is TGCGCCAGCAGCTTGCCCGGGACAGGGGGCCAGGGCTACACCTTC. This chain connects TRBV5-1 to TRBJ1-2, with 12 bases that match TRBD1. V dropped 1 base and J dropped 8; count of bases not matched to a gene: 6. The CDR3 runs 15 residues. Germline V lookup: CDR1 SGHRS, CDR2 YFSETQ.

The chain carries TRBV9 and TRBJ1-6, with a possible D match to TRBD1 (5 bases). This CDR3 spans 16 amino acids. The germline V gene encodes CDR1 SGDLS and CDR2 YYNGEE. V gave up 3 bases and J gave up 1 base, with 11 bases separating them. The CDR3 sequence is CASSASPGSYNSPLHF. The CDR3 DNA reads TGTGCCAGCAGCGCGAGCCCAGGGTCCTATAATTCACCCCTCCACTTT.

This clone was counted a single time. V gene TRBV7-8 combines with J gene TRBJ1-5, with 9 nucleotides matching TRBD1. The CDR3 runs 16 residues. CDR1 and CDR2 (germline): SGHVS, FQNEAQ. With V trimmed by 7 bases and J by 11 bases, 18 bases remained unmatched. As DNA, the CDR3 is TGTGCCAGCACCCCCCGCCCCGGGACAGGGCAATTGACCCAGCATTTT. This translates into CASTPRPGTGQLTQHF.

This chain links TRBV29-1 with TRBJ2-1, with TRBD2 matching over 9 bases. CDR3 length: 15 residues. The V segment lost 7 bases and the J segment 3 bases; nucleotides outside the gene matches: 10. CDR1 SQVTM and CDR2 ANQGSEA come from the germline V gene. DNA for the CDR3: TGCAGCGGAGAAGGCCTAGCGGGGAACTACAATGAGCAGTTCTTC. Protein: CSGEGLAGNYNEQFF.

V gene TRBV7-2 combines with J gene TRBJ1-5, with a weak D call TRBD1 (5 bases). V was pared by 6 bases and J by 7 bases, with 13 bases between. The CDR3 spans 13 residues. In germline, CDR1 is SGHTA, CDR2 FQGNSA. CDR3 DNA sequence: TGTGCCAGCAGTCAACAGGAGGGCCAGCCCCAGCATTTT. As protein: CASSQQEGQPQHF.

The chain recombines TRBV5-1 with TRBJ1-1; weak D call: TRBD1 (5 bases). V was pared by 3 bases and J by 1 base, with 10 bases between. The CDR3 has 14 residues. Per germline, CDR1 SGHRS and CDR2 YFSETQ. The CDR3 here is CASSSTVANTEAFF. Written as DNA, the CDR3 is TGCGCCAGCAGCTCGACAGTCGCGAACACTGAAGCTTTCTTT.

The rearrangement joins TRBV7-9 to TRBJ1-5, with TRBD1 identical over 8 bases. The CDR3 runs 15 residues. With V trimmed by 1 base and J by 5 bases, 4 bases remained unmatched. Germline-derived CDR1 and CDR2 are SEHNR and FQNEAQ (reference sequence). The CDR3 loop is CASSLGQGADQPQHF. In nucleotides, the CDR3 is TGTGCCAGCAGCTTAGGGCAGGGGGCGGATCAGCCCCAGCATTTT.

J is TRBJ1-2 and V is TRBV19, with D maybe TRBD1 (5 bases). Germline loops: CDR1 LNHDA, CDR2 SQIVND (reference sequence). The CDR3 runs 15 residues. The V end lost 6 bases, the J end lost 4 bases, and 18 bases lay between the germline ends. The CDR3 is CASRPASGLGYGYTF. The CDR3 DNA reads as TGTGCCAGTAGGCCGGCCTCAGGGTTAGGCTATGGCTACACCTTC.

V usage is TRBV7-2 and J usage is TRBJ1-6, with 9 bases that match TRBD1. The CDR3 loop spans 14 amino acids. The trim removed 6 bases at V and 10 bases at J, leaving 7 bases unmatched. CDR1 and CDR2 from the germline V gene are SGHTA and FQGNSA. DNA of the CDR3: TGTGCCAGCAGTTCCCGACAGGGGGAATCACCCCTCCACTTT. It encodes CASSSRQGESPLHF.